The 4 T cell receptor beta chains below were found in one sample sequenced in a study of shared T cell receptors in the human thymus. The method was immunoSEQ multiplex PCR; TCRdb's version includes in-frame clones alone and lacks a portion of them. The table has about 660,000 clones, 88% seen once. This same sample was also taken into another study, of human thymus T cells.

Sequences were obtained from thymocytes. These receptors were taken from a boy under three years old with a congenital heart defect.

J is TRBJ2-1 and V is TRBV5-4, with 11 bases identical to TRBD2. Germline V gene sequence: CDR1 SGHNT, CDR2 YYREEE (reference sequence). V dropped 2 bases and J dropped 4; count of bases not matched to a gene: 8. This CDR3 is 17 amino acids long. The CDR3 sequence is CASSLATSGAGYNEQFF. The CDR3 DNA reads TGTGCCAGCAGCTTAGCGACTAGCGGGGCGGGGTACAATGAGCAGTTCTTC.

The chain joins TRBV15 to TRBJ2-5, with 7 nucleotides matching TRBD2. V lost 6 bases and J lost 2; bases outside the gene matches: 9. This CDR3 has 15 residues. Looked up from germline, CDR1 is LNHNV and CDR2 is YYDKDF (reference sequence). Written as DNA, the CDR3 is TGTGCCACCAGGGCGGGGGAAAGCCGACAAGAGACCCAGTACTTC. Protein sequence: CATRAGESRQETQYF.

This chain links TRBV5-1 with TRBJ1-4; TRBD1 agrees at 9 bases. With 1 base clipped from V and 5 bases from J, the junction kept 3 bases outside the gene matches. The CDR3 length is 15 residues. Germline CDR1 and CDR2: SGHRS and YFSETQ. CDR3 region: CASSLRGTGNEKLFF. In DNA form, the CDR3 reads TGCGCCAGCAGCTTGCGCGGGACAGGGAATGAAAAACTGTTTTTT. Complete variable domain (other parts from reference TRBV5-1 and TRBJ1-4): KAGVTQTPRYLIKTRGQQVTLSCSPISGHRSVSWYQQTPGQGLQFLFEYFSETQRNKGNFPGRFSGRQFSNSRSEMNVSTLELGDSALYLCASSLRGTGNEKLFFGSGTQLSVL.

The chain links TRBV28 to TRBJ2-5; the match to TRBD2 covers 10 bases. Germline V lookup: CDR1 MDHEN, CDR2 SYDVKM. The CDR3 length is 18 residues. The V gene end was trimmed by 4 bases and the J gene end by 0 bases; junction bases not matched to a gene: 11. The CDR3 loop reads CASSSGWEREGDQETQYF. As DNA, the CDR3 is TGTGCCAGCAGTTCGGGGTGGGAGCGGGAGGGCGACCAAGAGACCCAGTACTTC.